One and the same sample provided the 24 T cell receptor beta chains below, sequenced in a study of beta chain features in type 1 diabetes. No cognate antigen is known for these TCRs. Overall study results and limits: TCRB CDR3 length was moderately but significantly reduced in all four CD4+ subsets of Type 1 diabetes patients.

As every portion of the isolated RNA was reverse transcribed, the sequencing read expressed TCRB transcripts. Profiled with immunoSEQ multiplex PCR; TCRdb holds only in-frame clones, not every one. The repertoire holds approximately 170,000 clones, with 7.8% as singletons. The sample comprised central memory CD4+ T cells from blood. Receptors originate from a middle-aged woman with type 1 diabetes.

This clone was found a few times. The V call is TRBV5-6, the J call TRBJ1-5, with D possibly being TRBD1 (6 bases). Trimming took off 4 bases at V and 2 bases at J, with 13 bases between the two ends. This CDR3 region has 15 residues. Germline lookup yields CDR1 SGHDT and CDR2 YYEEEE. CDR3 residues: CASSLRTAGNQPQHF. The CDR3 nucleotides are TGTGCCAGCAGCCTACGGACAGCAGGCAATCAGCCCCAGCATTTT.

V is TRBV2 and J is TRBJ2-1; 8 bases match TRBD2. The CDR3 runs 15 residues. Germline V lookup: CDR1 SNHLY, CDR2 FYNNEI. With 6 bases clipped from V and 1 base from J, the junction kept 5 bases outside the gene matches. The CDR3 sequence: CASRPSGYSYNEQFF. The CDR3 DNA reads as TGTGCCAGCAGACCTAGCGGGTATTCCTACAATGAGCAGTTCTTC.

This clone was observed a handful of times. The chain uses TRBV7-2 and TRBJ2-7, with D perhaps TRBD2 (5 bases). The CDR3 contains 14 residues. Trimming removed 5 bases at V and 2 bases at J, with 13 bases between. Germline CDR1 is SGHTA and CDR2 is FQGNSA. CDR3 loop: CASSTRTAPYEQYF. The CDR3 nucleotides are TGTGCCAGCAGCACCAGGACTGCCCCCTACGAGCAGTACTTC.

The rearrangement links TRBV7-9 to TRBJ1-5; 9 bases are a match to TRBD1. After removal of 6 bases from V and 4 bases from J, the junction contained 7 bases not matched to a gene. This CDR3 comprises 15 residues. The V gene's germline CDR1 is SEHNR and CDR2 FQNEAQ (reference sequence). The DNA of the CDR3 is TGTGCCAGCAGTGAGGGACAGGGCCGTAATCAGCCCCAGCATTTT. Translation: CASSEGQGRNQPQHF.

The chain links TRBV19 to TRBJ2-1, with 9 bases identical to TRBD2. Germline loops: CDR1 LNHDA, CDR2 SQIVND (reference sequence). V was clipped by 1 base and J by 4 bases; unmatched bases: 5. The CDR3 totals 16 residues. CDR3 loop: CASSIGLAGLYNEQFF. CDR3 coding DNA: TGTGCCAGTAGTATAGGGCTAGCGGGACTGTACAATGAGCAGTTCTTC.

The chain links TRBV4-3 to TRBJ2-1; no definite D call. Trimming removed 0 bases from V and 2 bases from J, with 5 bases in between. CDR1 is LGHNA and CDR2 is YSLEER in the germline V gene. The CDR3 is 14 residues long. CDR3 DNA: TGCGCCAGCAGCCAAGAGGGCCCCTACAATGAGCAGTTCTTC. Its protein is CASSQEGPYNEQFF.

This chain connects TRBV11-2 to TRBJ2-7; a possible D gene is TRBD1 (6 bases). The V gene lost 6 bases and the J gene lost 3 bases, with 9 bases spanning the gap. Per the germline V gene, CDR1 is SGHAT and CDR2 is FQNNGV. The CDR3 covers 12 residues. This CDR3 is CASRQQGYEQYF. CDR3 bases: TGTGCCAGCAGGCAACAGGGCTACGAGCAGTACTTC.

For this clone: The same CDR3 arises from other DNA sequences in this sample as well. The rearrangement links TRBV27 to TRBJ2-7, with 7 bases identical to TRBD2. Germline V gene sequence: CDR1 MNHEY, CDR2 SMNVEV (reference sequence). The CDR3 runs 14 residues. After removal of 4 bases from V and 1 base from J, the junction contained 4 bases not matched to a gene. The CDR3, as DNA: TGTGCCAGCAGTTCAACTAGCGCGTCCTACGAGCAGTACTTC. Protein sequence: CASSSTSASYEQYF.

As DNA, the CDR3 is TGTGCCAGCAGTACCCTGCTACAGGCTAGCAATCAGCCCCAGCATTTT. The encoded protein is CASSTLLQASNQPQHF. V usage is TRBV7-9 and J usage is TRBJ1-5; a possible D gene is TRBD1 (5 bases). Looked up from germline, CDR1 is SEHNR and CDR2 is FQNEAQ (reference sequence). The CDR3 covers 16 residues. V was cut by 6 bases and J by 0 bases, with 15 bases left in between. Together with reference TRBV7-9 and TRBJ1-5, the CDR3 gives the full variable domain: DTGVSQNPRHKITKRGQNVTFRCDPISEHNRLYWYRQTLGQGPEFLTYFQNEAQLEKSRLLSDRFSAERPKGSFSTLEIQRTEQGDSAMYLCASSTLLQASNQPQHFGDGTRLSIL.

The gene calls are TRBV11-3 and TRBJ2-1, with 7 bases fitting TRBD1. CDR1 and CDR2 from the germline V gene are SGHNT and YENEEA. The CDR3 has 14 amino acids. V was clipped by 5 bases and J by 2 bases; unmatched bases: 3. The CDR3 DNA reads TGTGCCAGCAGCGGGCAGGGGGCCTACAATGAGCAGTTCTTC. Translated: CASSGQGAYNEQFF. Combining the CDR3 with reference TRBV11-3 and TRBJ2-1 gives the whole variable domain EAGVVQSPRYKIIEKKQPVAFWCNPISGHNTLYWYLQNLGQGPELLIRYENEEAVDDSQLPKDRFSAERLKGVDSTLKIQPAELGDSAVYLCASSGQGAYNEQFFGPGTRLTVL.

This clone turned up a few times. CDR3 nucleotides: TGTGCCAGCTCACCCCTCGCCGGGACAGGGGGCGAAGAGCAGTACTTC. Protein sequence: CASSPLAGTGGEEQYF. V usage is TRBV18 and J usage is TRBJ2-7; 12 bases align to TRBD1. CDR3 size: 16 residues. Unmatched junction bases numbered 10, after V lost 3 bases and J lost 7 bases. The germline CDR1 and CDR2 sequences are KGHSH and LQKENI.

V is TRBV9 and J is TRBJ2-3, with D possibly being TRBD1 (6 bases). Germline V CDR1 and CDR2: SGDLS, YYNGEE. V gave up 7 bases and J gave up 2 bases, with 14 bases separating them. The CDR3 runs to 14 residues. This CDR3 reads CASGFYRDTDTQYF. CDR3 nucleotides: TGTGCCAGCGGTTTCTACAGGGACACAGATACGCAGTATTTT.

There are a few counts of this clone. This chain connects TRBV7-2 to TRBJ2-3; D might be TRBD2 (7 bases). Deletions cut 3 bases from V and 3 bases from J, with 19 bases between. The CDR3 runs to 17 residues. In germline, CDR1 is SGHTA, CDR2 FQGNSA. Here the CDR3 DNA reads TGTGCCAGCAGCTTCGGGTTGGGAGGGGGAGGTACAGATACGCAGTATTTT. Protein sequence: CASSFGLGGGGTDTQYF.

J is TRBJ2-7 and V is TRBV9; 9 bases match TRBD2. The V gene's germline CDR1 is SGDLS and CDR2 YYNGEE. V shed 1 base, J shed 3 bases, and the junction held 8 bases outside the gene matches. This CDR3 has 16 residues. The DNA of the CDR3 is TGTGCCAGCAGCGTAAAGGCTAGCGGGATGGGCTACGAGCAGTACTTC. Amino acids: CASSVKASGMGYEQYF.

This clone showed up just a few times. The chain recombines TRBV5-1 with TRBJ2-2, with 7 bases that match TRBD2. Germline CDR1 and CDR2: SGHRS and YFSETQ. The CDR3 has 16 residues. The V gene end was trimmed by 2 bases and the J gene end by 0 bases; junction bases not matched to a gene: 4. The CDR3 reads CASSFGGSTNTGELFF. Here the CDR3 DNA reads TGCGCCAGCAGCTTCGGCGGGAGCACGAACACCGGGGAGCTGTTTTTT.

This clone was seen more than once but under ten times. This chain connects TRBV28 to TRBJ2-5; D uncertain. Trimming shortened V by 3 bases and J by 5 bases, and 4 bases separated the two germline ends. The CDR3 is 11 residues long. Germline V gene data show CDR1 as MDHEN and CDR2 as SYDVKM. CDR3 loop: CASSFEETQYF. The CDR3 nucleotides are TGTGCCAGCAGTTTTGAGGAGACCCAGTACTTC.

V usage is TRBV15 and J usage is TRBJ2-7, with TRBD2 as a possible D gene (6 bases). The CDR3 contains 16 residues. Germline-derived CDR1 and CDR2 are LNHNV and YYDKDF (reference sequence). V was clipped by 8 bases and J by 0 bases, with 20 bases between them. CDR3 in amino acids: CATGDSRGLSSYEQYF. The CDR3, as DNA: TGTGCCACCGGGGACTCGCGGGGACTTAGCTCCTACGAGCAGTACTTC.

This clone was detected only a few times. The chain carries TRBV9 and TRBJ2-1; TRBD2 aligns across 10 bases. This CDR3 is 14 amino acids long. The germline V gene has CDR1 SGDLS and CDR2 YYNGEE. Germline trimming cut 6 bases from V and 6 bases from J; bases unmatched to any gene: 6. CDR3 residues: CASTGTSARNEQFF. CDR3 in DNA: TGTGCCAGCACCGGGACTAGCGCACGCAATGAGCAGTTCTTC.

This clone was counted only a few times. The chain has TRBV4-2 and TRBJ2-3; 9 positions match TRBD1. With V trimmed by 5 bases and J by 5 bases, 8 bases remained unmatched. The CDR3 has 15 residues. In germline, CDR1 is LGHNA, CDR2 YNFKEQ. DNA for the CDR3: TGTGCCAGCAGCGACGGAGGACAGGGGAAAGATACGCAGTATTTT. Encoded protein: CASSDGGQGKDTQYF.

This clone occurred many times. The chain has TRBV14 and TRBJ1-3; D possibly corresponds to TRBD1 (5 bases). Trimming removed 4 bases at V and 4 bases at J, with 11 bases between. CDR1 and CDR2 (germline): SGHDN, FVKESK. This CDR3 has 14 residues. CDR3 in DNA: TGTGCCAGCAGCCCCTACAGGACAGGAAACACCATATATTTT. This encodes CASSPYRTGNTIYF.

V is TRBV6-5 and J is TRBJ1-1, with D perhaps matching TRBD1 (5 bases). Germline assignment: CDR1 MNHEY and CDR2 SVGAGI. Trimming cost V 7 bases and J 5 bases, with 14 bases left between them. This CDR3 spans 13 amino acids. CDR3 loop: CASIPAGRTEAFF. CDR3 coding DNA: TGTGCCAGCATCCCCGCAGGGCGGACTGAAGCTTTCTTT.

The chain uses TRBV30 and TRBJ2-3, with a possible D match to TRBD2 (6 bases). V lost 2 bases to trimming and J lost 6 bases, with 15 bases between them. The CDR3 extends over 14 amino acids. In germline, CDR1 is GTSNPN, CDR2 SVGIG (reference sequence). This chain's CDR3 is CAWSLLQGRDTQYF. The CDR3, as DNA: TGTGCCTGGAGTCTACTACAAGGGAGGGATACGCAGTATTTT.

The chain couples TRBV7-3 to TRBJ1-2; weak D call: TRBD1 (6 bases). This CDR3 comprises 15 residues. Trimming took 1 base from V and 6 from J, leaving 15 bases between them. Germline loops: CDR1 SGHTA, CDR2 FQGTGA. The CDR3 loop is CASSLMGGPRDGYTF. The CDR3 nucleotides read TGTGCCAGCAGCTTAATGGGGGGGCCAAGGGATGGCTACACCTTC.

The CDR3 region is CASRRQGTEKLFF. DNA for the CDR3: TGTGCCAGCCGAAGACAGGGAACGGAAAAACTGTTTTTT. The V call is TRBV28, the J call TRBJ1-4, with 7 bases that match TRBD1. Germline V CDR1 and CDR2: MDHEN, SYDVKM. Germline trimming cut 8 bases from V and 8 bases from J; bases unmatched to any gene: 8. The CDR3 consists of 13 residues.